This TCR beta chain emerged from a study of blood T cell repertoires in COVID-19. Study details: T cells, B-cell-depleted T cells, or PBMCs supplied cDNA or gDNA.

Measured with immunoSEQ multiplex PCR; TCRdb has only the in-frame clones, and not every one. Of more than 80,000 clones in the sample, roughly 82% were seen once. The sequenced sample consisted of peripheral blood. The TCR originated in a man aged 45 to 65 with active COVID-19.

The DNA for the CDR3 is TGTGCCAGTAGTATAGATACGGGGGGCACAGATACGCAGTATTTT. Translation gives CASSIDTGGTDTQYF. The chain employs TRBV19 and TRBJ2-3; D perhaps matches TRBD2 (6 bases). Germline V lookup: CDR1 LNHDA, CDR2 SQIVND (reference sequence). This CDR3 has 15 amino acids. Trimming stripped 0 bases from V and 1 base from J, with 8 bases between.